These 24 T cell receptor beta chains were all obtained from the same sample, sequenced in a study of chemoradiotherapy in HPV16-positive cancers. Data came from immunoSEQ multiplex PCR; TCRdb stores just in-frame clones and leaves some out. Of 12,000 or so clones in the sample, around 89% were seen once. This sample was gathered from a patient who underwent chemoradiotherapy. These receptors originate from a human donor with HPV-associated anogenital cancer.

This clone was counted a single time. The chain employs TRBV4-1 and TRBJ1-3; D is possibly TRBD1 (6 bases). V dropped 1 base and J dropped 3 bases, with 10 bases sitting between them. Per germline, CDR1 MGHRA and CDR2 YSYEKL. CDR3 length equals 15 residues. The CDR3 sequence: CASSQGAGDGNTIYF. CDR3 nucleotide sequence: TGCGCCAGCAGCCAAGGAGCAGGGGATGGAAACACCATATATTTT.

The CDR3 region is CSVESSQDTEAFF. As DNA, the CDR3 is TGCAGCGTTGAGTCCTCCCAGGACACTGAAGCTTTCTTT. V gene TRBV29-1 combines with J gene TRBJ1-1; D gene uncertain. V lost 3 bases and J 3 bases, leaving 11 bases between the germline ends. This CDR3 is 13 amino acids long. Germline assignment: CDR1 SQVTM and CDR2 ANQGSEA. The variable domain in full, with the rest retrieved from reference TRBV29-1 and TRBJ1-1, is SAVISQKPSRDICQRGTSLTIQCQVDSQVTMMFWYRQQPGQSLTLIATANQGSEATYESGFVIDKFPISRPNLTFSTLTVSNMSPEDSSIYLCSVESSQDTEAFFGQGTRLTVV.

This chain connects TRBV7-8 to TRBJ2-1, with 15 bases matching TRBD2. The CDR3 consists of 16 residues. The germline V gene has CDR1 SGHVS and CDR2 FQNEAQ. With V trimmed by 0 bases and J by 7 bases, 1 base remained unmatched. This CDR3 is CASSLAGTSGRNEQFF. For the CDR3, the DNA is TGTGCCAGCAGCTTAGCCGGGACTAGCGGGAGGAATGAGCAGTTCTTC.

This chain connects TRBV7-6 to TRBJ2-7, with D uncertain. Trimming left V 5 bases short and J 0 bases short, with 14 bases between. Germline V lookup: CDR1 SGHVS, CDR2 FNYEAQ. CDR3 length equals 15 residues. This CDR3 reads CASSPSAASSYEQYF. In DNA form, the CDR3 reads TGTGCCAGCAGCCCCAGCGCGGCTAGCTCCTACGAGCAGTACTTC.

This chain connects TRBV7-3 to TRBJ1-2; D remains ambiguous. Germline CDR1 SGHTA, CDR2 FQGTGA. With 2 bases removed from V and 8 bases from J, the gap between germline ends came to 12 bases. This CDR3 comprises 13 residues. In DNA form, the CDR3 reads TGTGCCAGCAGCTTACCCTTGGGCCGGGGCTACACCTTC. Translating gives CASSLPLGRGYTF. The full variable domain, completed using reference TRBV7-3 and TRBJ1-2, is GAGVSQTPSNKVTEKGKYVELRCDPISGHTALYWYRQSLGQGPEFLIYFQGTGAADDSGLPNDRFFAVRPEGSVSTLKIQRTERGDSAVYLCASSLPLGRGYTFGSGTRLTVV.

The genes are TRBV5-1 and TRBJ1-2; D perhaps matches TRBD1 (5 bases). Trimming removed 4 bases from V and 4 bases from J, with 17 bases in between. Germline V gene lookup returns CDR1 SGHRS and CDR2 YFSETQ. The CDR3 is 15 amino acids. The DNA for the CDR3 is TGCGCCAGCAGCCCATTGACGGGGGGTAGCTATGGCTACACCTTC. This codes for CASSPLTGGSYGYTF.

The chain couples TRBV9 to TRBJ2-1, with D tentatively TRBD2 (5 bases). The V and J ends lost 0 bases and 9 bases respectively, with 16 bases between them. This CDR3 comprises 15 residues. Germline CDR1 SGDLS, CDR2 YYNGEE. This CDR3 is CASSVEGWGEGEQFF. In nucleotides, the CDR3 is TGTGCCAGCAGCGTAGAGGGATGGGGAGAGGGTGAGCAGTTCTTC.

The chain carries TRBV7-6 and TRBJ2-7; 12 nucleotides line up with TRBD2. CDR3 length: 17 amino acids. Germline V gene data show CDR1 as SGHVS and CDR2 as FNYEAQ. After removal of 3 bases from V and 2 bases from J, the junction contained 8 bases not matched to a gene. CDR3 amino acids: CASSFSSTSGRAYEQYF. The CDR3 nucleotides are TGTGCCAGCAGCTTTTCCTCGACTAGCGGGAGAGCCTACGAGCAGTACTTC.

The chain is built from TRBV4-2 and TRBJ2-3; 10 positions agree with TRBD1. V shed 2 bases, J shed 2 bases, and the junction held 4 bases outside the gene matches. The germline V gene has CDR1 LGHNA and CDR2 YNFKEQ. CDR3 length equals 16 residues. The CDR3 DNA sequence: TGTGCCAGCAGCCAACAGACAGGGGGCTACACAGATACGCAGTATTTT. It encodes CASSQQTGGYTDTQYF.

This chain joins TRBV2 and TRBJ2-1; TRBD2 matches 9 bases. CDR3 length: 18 residues. After removal of 6 bases from V and 9 bases from J, the junction contained 21 bases not matched to a gene. Germline lookup yields CDR1 SNHLY and CDR2 FYNNEI. The CDR3 loop reads CASSRRGWAGGPFSEQFF. The CDR3 DNA is TGTGCCAGCAGCCGCCGTGGGTGGGCGGGGGGGCCATTTAGTGAGCAGTTCTTC. The whole variable domain, filled in from reference TRBV2 and TRBJ2-1, reads EPEVTQTPSHQVTQMGQEVILRCVPISNHLYFYWYRQILGQKVEFLVSFYNNEISEKSEIFDDQFSVERPDGSNFTLKIRSTKLEDSAMYFCASSRRGWAGGPFSEQFFGPGTRLTVL.

This chain links TRBV10-3 with TRBJ1-1, with TRBD1 matching 7 bases. Germline V gives CDR1 ENHRY, CDR2 SYGVKD. The CDR3 spans 16 residues. V shed 4 bases, J shed 1 base, and the junction held 9 bases outside the gene matches. Here the CDR3 reads CAISVTSGTANTEAFF. Written as DNA, the CDR3 is TGTGCCATCAGTGTAACTTCCGGGACAGCGAACACTGAAGCTTTCTTT.

This clone appeared a single time. The chain joins TRBV6-1 to TRBJ1-2; D is possibly TRBD1 (5 bases). The CDR3 consists of 15 residues. CDR1 MNHNS and CDR2 SASEGT come from the germline V gene. The V end lost 7 bases, the J end lost 4 bases, and 19 bases lay between the germline ends. DNA of the CDR3: TGTGCCAGCACCCTTAGGATCGGGACTCTCTATGGCTACACCTTC. This sequence encodes CASTLRIGTLYGYTF.

The chain couples TRBV10-3 to TRBJ2-7; the D is unclear. CDR1 is ENHRY, CDR2 SYGVKD, per germline. Trimming removed 1 base at V and 2 bases at J, with 3 bases between. This CDR3 comprises 12 residues. CDR3 in DNA: TGTGCCATCAGTGAGTATACCTACGAGCAGTACTTC. It encodes CAISEYTYEQYF.

The rearrangement links TRBV6-1 to TRBJ1-5; unclear D gene. The CDR3 is 14 amino acids. The germline V and J ends were trimmed by 10 bases and 3 bases, with 16 bases remaining between them. Germline CDR1 MNHNS, CDR2 SASEGT. CDR3 protein: CATDLDGYNQPQHF. CDR3 in DNA: TGTGCCACCGACCTCGACGGATACAATCAGCCCCAGCATTTT.

The chain combines TRBV14 with TRBJ2-3; 9 bases are shared with TRBD1. CDR3 size: 16 residues. Trimming took 4 bases from V and 3 from J; bases not matched to a gene: 8. Germline V gene lookup returns CDR1 SGHDN and CDR2 FVKESK. CDR3 region: CASSLPGDRVTDTQYF. The CDR3, as DNA: TGTGCCAGCAGCCTGCCGGGGGACAGGGTTACAGATACGCAGTATTTT.

The V gene is TRBV10-1, the J gene TRBJ2-1; the D is unclear. The germline gives CDR1 WNHNN, CDR2 SYGVQD (reference sequence). Trimming took 6 bases from V and 7 from J, leaving 25 bases between them. This CDR3 is built from 17 residues. As DNA, the CDR3 is TGCGCCAGCAGCCCCACCCGCCCGGCGGCTTACAATAATGAGCAGTTCTTC. Translation: CASSPTRPAAYNNEQFF.

The chain combines TRBV9 with TRBJ1-1; no clear D. Trimming stripped 0 bases from V and 0 bases from J, with 9 bases between. From germline, CDR1 is SGDLS and CDR2 YYNGEE. The CDR3 is 15 amino acids. CDR3 bases: TGTGCCAGCAGCGTAGGAGGGTCCCTGAACACTGAAGCTTTCTTT. Its protein is CASSVGGSLNTEAFF.

This rearrangement joins TRBV11-2 to TRBJ1-1; D is possibly TRBD1 (5 bases). V was pared by 5 bases and J by 10 bases, with 17 bases between. The CDR3 sequence is 13 residues long. Germline-derived CDR1 and CDR2 are SGHAT and FQNNGV. DNA for the CDR3: TGTGCCAGCAGCCCGACAGACAACCGGGGAGCTTTCTTT. Residues: CASSPTDNRGAFF.

The chain employs TRBV6-1 and TRBJ2-7; D gene ambiguous. The V gene's germline CDR1 is MNHNS and CDR2 SASEGT. Trimming removed 6 bases at V and 0 bases at J, with 12 bases between. There are 14 residues in the CDR3. CDR3: CASSVTTSSYEQYF. CDR3 DNA: TGTGCCAGCAGCGTCACTACGAGCTCCTACGAGCAGTACTTC.

V and J are TRBV6-5 and TRBJ2-1, with D unclear. With 5 bases removed from V and 12 bases from J, the gap between germline ends came to 17 bases. The CDR3 spans 13 residues. Per the germline V gene, CDR1 is MNHEY and CDR2 is SVGAGI. CDR3 protein: CASSDAITVWQFF. In DNA form, the CDR3 reads TGTGCCAGCAGTGACGCGATAACCGTCTGGCAGTTCTTC.

This clone showed up just a few times. The chain combines TRBV19 with TRBJ1-1; D is undetermined. The CDR3 loop spans 16 amino acids. CDR1 LNHDA and CDR2 SQIVND come from the germline V gene (reference sequence). Trimming cost V 0 bases and J 0 bases, with 11 bases left between them. CDR3 protein: CASSIDRTTLNTEAFF. CDR3 nucleotides: TGTGCCAGTAGTATAGACAGGACGACCCTGAACACTGAAGCTTTCTTT.

The CDR3 region has the DNA TGTGCCAGCAGTTACAGGTTGAGCGGGGAGCTGTTTTTT. Residues: CASSYRLSGELFF. This chain links TRBV6-5 with TRBJ2-2; D is unclear. This CDR3 is 13 amino acids long. The germline V gene encodes CDR1 MNHEY and CDR2 SVGAGI. V lost 2 bases and J lost 7, with 8 bases in between.

The rearrangement links TRBV2 to TRBJ1-5; D remains ambiguous. V lost 1 base, J lost 6 bases, and 7 bases lay in between. This CDR3 is built from 13 residues. The germline V gene has CDR1 SNHLY and CDR2 FYNNEI. The CDR3 DNA is TGTGCCAGCAGTGAAGATTTGAGTCAGCCCCAGCATTTT. Amino acids: CASSEDLSQPQHF.

The V call is TRBV7-2, the J call TRBJ2-5, with 9 nucleotides matching TRBD2. With 5 bases clipped from V and 4 bases from J, the junction kept 8 bases outside the gene matches. The CDR3 runs 15 residues. Per the germline V gene, CDR1 is SGHTA and CDR2 is FQGNSA. CDR3 in DNA: TGTGCCAGCAGCCCCTTCCCGACTAGCGGAGAGACCCAGTACTTC. This codes for CASSPFPTSGETQYF.